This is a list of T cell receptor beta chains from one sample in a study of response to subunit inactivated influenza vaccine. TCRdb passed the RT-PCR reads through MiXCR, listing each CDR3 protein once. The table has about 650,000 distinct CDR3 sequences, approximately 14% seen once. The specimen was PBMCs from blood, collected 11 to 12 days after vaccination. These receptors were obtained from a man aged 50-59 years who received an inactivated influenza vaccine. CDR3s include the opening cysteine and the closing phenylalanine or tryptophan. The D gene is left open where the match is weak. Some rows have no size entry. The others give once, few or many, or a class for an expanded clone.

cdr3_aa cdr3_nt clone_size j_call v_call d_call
CASSPGTKETQYF TGTGCCAGCTCCCCCGGGACAAAAGAGACCCAGTACTTC NA TRBJ2-5 TRBV18 NA
CASSKQQAGNTIYF TGTGCCAGCAGTAAACAGCAGGCTGGAAACACCATATATTTT NA TRBJ1-3 TRBV28 NA
CSAGRERTEAFF TGCAGCGCTGGACGGGAGAGAACTGAAGCTTTCTTT few TRBJ1-1 TRBV29-1 NA
CASSKKREPGYEQYF TGTGCCAGCAGTAAAAAGCGGGAGCCGGGCTACGAGCAGTACTTC NA TRBJ2-7 TRBV7-9 TRBD2
CSAPRGRMTYNEQFF TGCAGTGCACCCCGAGGGAGGATGACCTACAATGAGCAGTTCTTC many TRBJ2-1 TRBV20-1 NA
CASSQGGSVLTF TGTGCCAGCAGCCAAGGGGGGAGCGTCCTGACTTTC NA TRBJ2-6 TRBV14 NA
CASSVAGVSTDTQYF TGTGCCAGCAGTGTTGCCGGAGTCAGCACAGATACGCAGTATTTT NA TRBJ2-3 TRBV2 NA
CATSREGPSYEQYF TGTGCCACCAGCAGAGAGGGGCCCTCCTACGAGCAGTACTTC few TRBJ2-7 TRBV15 NA
CASSLAGRQVNAEAFF TGTGCCAGCAGCTTAGCGGGGCGGCAGGTCAATGCTGAAGCTTTCTTT few TRBJ1-1 TRBV7-8 NA
CSASRDRRYYEQYF TGCAGTGCTAGCCGGGACAGGCGCTACTACGAGCAGTACTTC NA TRBJ2-7 TRBV20-1 TRBD1
CASSLEGQGYGYTF TGCGCCAGCAGCCTCGAGGGACAGGGGTATGGCTACACCTTC NA TRBJ1-2 TRBV5-1 TRBD1
CASSLDVQVNTEAFF TGTGCCAGCAGTTTAGATGTGCAGGTGAACACTGAAGCTTTCTTT few TRBJ1-1 TRBV12-3/TRBV12-4 NA
CASSLEIPNEQYF TGCGCCAGCAGCTTGGAGATACCGAACGAGCAGTACTTC few TRBJ2-7 TRBV5-1 NA
CASSRLAGGEQFF TGTGCCAGTAGTAGACTAGCGGGAGGTGAGCAGTTCTTC few TRBJ2-1 TRBV19 TRBD2
CASSVQLAGAEQYF TGCGCCAGCAGTGTCCAACTAGCGGGAGCCGAGCAGTACTTC NA TRBJ2-7 TRBV10-2 TRBD2
CASSQQLAGGHTGELFF TGCGCCAGCAGCCAGCAACTAGCGGGAGGACACACCGGGGAGCTGTTTTTT NA TRBJ2-2 TRBV4-3 TRBD2
CATTPGGVPQETQYF TGTGCCACCACCCCCGGCGGGGTCCCCCAAGAGACCCAGTACTTC few TRBJ2-5 TRBV15 NA
CAISASSGRAWTGELFF TGTGCCATCAGTGCGTCGAGCGGGAGGGCCTGGACCGGGGAGCTGTTTTTT NA TRBJ2-2 TRBV10-3 TRBD2
CASSSGGFRPNTGELFF TGTGCCAGCAGTTCCGGTGGGTTCAGGCCGAACACCGGGGAGCTGTTTTTT many TRBJ2-2 TRBV7-4 NA
CSANRGTGASSGANVLTF TGCAGTGCTAACCGCGGGACAGGGGCTTCCTCTGGGGCCAACGTCCTGACTTTC NA TRBJ2-6 TRBV20-1 TRBD1
CSARGDRFNYGYTF TGCAGTGCTAGAGGTGACAGATTCAACTATGGCTACACCTTC NA TRBJ1-2 TRBV20-1 NA
CAISDPVSYGYTF TGTGCCATCAGTGATCCAGTTTCCTATGGCTACACCTTC NA TRBJ1-2 TRBV10-3 NA
CASSQGDSQPLHF TGTGCCAGCAGCCAAGGGGACAGTCAGCCCCTCCACTTT few TRBJ1-6 TRBV3-1 TRBD1
CASSLSASDHYEQYF TGTGCCAGCAGCTTAAGTGCTAGCGATCACTACGAGCAGTACTTC few TRBJ2-7 TRBV7-2 NA
CATSDTRGGNEQFF TGTGCCACCAGTGATACGAGGGGGGGCAATGAGCAGTTCTTC few TRBJ2-1 TRBV24-1 NA
CASSLGTTRVSYGYTF TGTGCCAGCAGCTTAGGAACAACCCGGGTCAGCTATGGCTACACCTTC few TRBJ1-2 TRBV11-1 NA
CASRTGGAGNEQFF TGTGCCAGCAGGACAGGGGGCGCGGGGAATGAGCAGTTCTTC NA TRBJ2-1 TRBV6-1 TRBD1
CSARASETGAFF TGCAGTGCTAGAGCCTCTGAAACGGGAGCTTTCTTT few TRBJ1-1 TRBV20-1 NA
CATSIPHTDTQYF TGTGCCACCAGCATCCCTCACACAGATACGCAGTATTTT few TRBJ2-3 TRBV15 NA
CSVEVRGEVRNF TGCAGCGTTGAAGTCAGGGGGGAGGTCAGGAACTTC NA TRBJ2-4 TRBV29-1 NA
CATQRGTEKDTQYF TGTGCCACGCAGCGCGGGACAGAGAAGGATACGCAGTATTTT few TRBJ2-3 TRBV15 NA
CASSLALSSGTTPYEQYF TGTGCCAGCAGTTTAGCGTTGAGTAGCGGAACTACCCCCTACGAGCAGTACTTC NA TRBJ2-7 TRBV12-3/TRBV12-4 NA
CASSPGDRGSETQYF TGCGCCAGCAGCCCCGGTGACCGGGGCTCTGAGACCCAGTACTTC NA TRBJ2-5 TRBV5-1 NA
CASSLAILAGIRETQYF TGCGCCAGCAGCTTGGCCATTCTAGCGGGCATTCGGGAGACCCAGTACTTC NA TRBJ2-5 TRBV5-1 TRBD2
CASSLGLGQNTGELFF TGTGCCAGCAGCTTAGGGCTGGGACAGAACACCGGGGAGCTGTTTTTT few TRBJ2-2 TRBV7-3 NA
CSARPGPPNTEAFF TGCAGTGCCAGGCCGGGACCGCCGAACACTGAAGCTTTCTTT many TRBJ1-1 TRBV20-1 NA
CASSSGQARSLNEQFF TGTGCCAGCAGCTCGGGTCAGGCTAGGAGCCTAAATGAGCAGTTCTTC NA TRBJ2-1 TRBV7-3 NA
CASSSARLAGDEQYF TGTGCCAGCAGTTCAGCGAGACTAGCGGGAGACGAGCAGTACTTC NA TRBJ2-7 TRBV6-2/TRBV6-3 TRBD2
CASSSGQGWQPQHF TGTGCCAGCAGTTCGGGACAGGGATGGCAGCCCCAGCATTTT NA TRBJ1-5 TRBV6-5 TRBD1
CSATILAGTTYEQYF TGCAGTGCAACCATTCTAGCGGGTACCACCTACGAGCAGTACTTC NA TRBJ2-7 TRBV20-1 TRBD2
CASSTAQGSYEQYF TGTGCCAGCAGCACTGCCCAGGGCTCCTACGAGCAGTACTTC NA TRBJ2-7 TRBV11-2 NA
CASSLWTPGDHEQYF TGTGCCAGCAGCTTGTGGACCCCAGGGGACCACGAGCAGTACTTC few TRBJ2-7 TRBV7-9 NA
CASSSPVTGPTDTQYF TGTGCCAGCAGTTCTCCTGTGACAGGGCCCACAGATACGCAGTATTTT NA TRBJ2-3 TRBV27 TRBD1
CASTMGHLAGGPSDEQYF TGTGCCAGCACAATGGGACATTTAGCGGGAGGGCCCTCCGACGAGCAGTACTTC NA TRBJ2-7 TRBV2 TRBD2
CSASLEANQPQHF TGCAGCGCCTCTTTGGAGGCGAATCAGCCCCAGCATTTT many TRBJ1-5 TRBV29-1 NA